Listed here are 28 T cell receptor beta chains from one sample, sequenced in a study of blood T cell repertoires in COVID-19. TCRdb keeps only in-frame clones here, not all; method: immunoSEQ multiplex PCR. In the table there are around 68,000 clones, nearly 90% of which are singletons. Sequencing input: peripheral blood. The source is a man aged 50 to 59 with active COVID-19.

The chain carries TRBV15 and TRBJ2-1; TRBD1 might be the D (6 bases). The CDR3 runs to 14 residues. V was trimmed by 3 bases and J by 7 bases, leaving 13 bases between them. The V gene's germline CDR1 is LNHNV and CDR2 YYDKDF (reference sequence). The CDR3 is CATSSRGSRNEQFF. In nucleotides, the CDR3 is TGTGCCACCAGCAGTAGGGGGTCAAGGAATGAGCAGTTCTTC.

V usage is TRBV19 and J usage is TRBJ1-6; TRBD1 is a possible D gene (6 bases). From germline, CDR1 is LNHDA and CDR2 SQIVND (reference sequence). The CDR3 is 17 amino acids. Trimming pared 7 bases from V and 9 bases from J, leaving 25 bases between. The CDR3 nucleotides are TGTGCCAGTAATCCAACAGGGTGGGACGCTGCTAGTTCACCCCTCCACTTT. Translation gives CASNPTGWDAASSPLHF.

V is TRBV4-1 and J is TRBJ1-5; D unclear. Germline values: CDR1 MGHRA, CDR2 YSYEKL. The CDR3 is 13 residues long. Deletions cut 1 base from V and 5 bases from J, with 6 bases between. This CDR3 reads CASSQVRDQPQHF. As DNA, the CDR3 is TGCGCCAGCAGCCAAGTAAGAGATCAGCCCCAGCATTTT.

This chain links TRBV10-1 with TRBJ2-1; 10 positions match TRBD2. V shed 4 bases and J 5 bases; nucleotides not matched to a gene: 8. The CDR3 has 16 residues. The germline CDR1 and CDR2 sequences are WNHNN and SYGVQD (reference sequence). The CDR3 region has the DNA TGCGCCAGCAGTGTCCTAGCGGGGGTTCAGGACAATGAGCAGTTCTTC. It codes for CASSVLAGVQDNEQFF.

The chain links TRBV5-6 to TRBJ2-6, with 11 nucleotides matching TRBD1. The junction had 4 bases not matched to a gene; V was cut back by 5 bases and J by 0 bases. This CDR3 is 17 amino acids long. In germline, CDR1 is SGHDT, CDR2 YYEEEE. The CDR3 DNA reads as TGTGCCAGCAGTTACGGGACAGGGGGCTCTGGGGCCAACGTCCTGACTTTC. This sequence encodes CASSYGTGGSGANVLTF.

The chain uses TRBV12-3 or TRBV12-4 and TRBJ2-2; tentatively, D is TRBD1 (5 bases). CDR3 length: 13 amino acids. The V gene lost 10 bases and the J gene lost 2 bases, with 11 bases spanning the gap. The CDR3 region has the DNA TGTGCCACCATAGACAGTAACACCGGGGAGCTGTTTTTT. Amino acids: CATIDSNTGELFF.

The chain joins TRBV13 to TRBJ1-2; weak D call: TRBD1 (5 bases). This CDR3 spans 17 amino acids. Germline V lookup: CDR1 PRHDT, CDR2 FYEKMQ (reference sequence). Trimming took 5 bases from V and 3 from J, leaving 22 bases between them. The CDR3 DNA is TGTGCCAGCAGCCCCATAGGGGCAGGCGGTTCGGACTATGGCTACACCTTC. It translates to CASSPIGAGGSDYGYTF.

This clone appeared once. The V gene is TRBV6-5, the J gene TRBJ1-2, with a weak D call TRBD1 (6 bases). The germline V and J ends were trimmed by 2 bases and 4 bases, with 11 bases remaining between them. Germline assignment: CDR1 MNHEY and CDR2 SVGAGI. This CDR3 spans 14 amino acids. In DNA form, the CDR3 reads TGTGCCAGCAGTTACGGCGGGGGCTCCTATGGCTACACCTTC. Protein product: CASSYGGGSYGYTF.

The chain has TRBV7-9 and TRBJ1-3; tentative D call: TRBD1 (5 bases). Per germline, CDR1 SEHNR and CDR2 FQNEAQ (reference sequence). This CDR3 is built from 17 residues. V was trimmed by 0 bases and J by 2 bases, leaving 14 bases between them. The CDR3, as DNA: TGTGCCAGCAGCTTAGCTACATCAGGGAAGACTGGAAACACCATATATTTT. Residues: CASSLATSGKTGNTIYF.

This sequence joins TRBV5-1 and TRBJ1-4; 7 positions agree with TRBD1. The germline gives CDR1 SGHRS, CDR2 YFSETQ. CDR3 size: 15 residues. Trimming cost V 5 bases and J 7 bases; bases outside gene matches: 11. The CDR3 sequence: CASSLKGAFGEKLFF. The CDR3 DNA follows: TGCGCCAGCAGTCTTAAGGGGGCCTTCGGTGAAAAACTGTTTTTT.

V and J are TRBV7-6 and TRBJ2-5; D is uncertain. Germline-derived CDR1 and CDR2 are SGHVS and FNYEAQ. V gave up 4 bases and J gave up 5 bases, with 11 bases separating them. This CDR3 comprises 13 residues. The CDR3 DNA sequence: TGTGCCAGCAGCTCCTCCCCGCGGGAGACCCAGTACTTC. Translating gives CASSSSPRETQYF.

The chain combines TRBV2 with TRBJ1-2; D gene unclear. Germline V lookup: CDR1 SNHLY, CDR2 FYNNEI. CDR3 length equals 11 residues. Trimming shortened V by 3 bases and J by 4 bases, and 3 bases separated the two germline ends. The CDR3 loop is CASSDGYGYTF. In DNA, the CDR3 is TGTGCCAGCAGTGACGGCTATGGCTACACCTTC. Drawing the rest from reference TRBV2 and TRBJ1-2, the complete variable domain is EPEVTQTPSHQVTQMGQEVILRCVPISNHLYFYWYRQILGQKVEFLVSFYNNEISEKSEIFDDQFSVERPDGSNFTLKIRSTKLEDSAMYFCASSDGYGYTFGSGTRLTVV.

The chain recombines TRBV7-6 with TRBJ2-1; 10 bases match TRBD2. The CDR3 is 16 residues long. Trimming removed 2 bases from V and 5 bases from J; junction bases left unmatched: 6. Germline assignment: CDR1 SGHVS and CDR2 FNYEAQ. The CDR3 region is CASSLMASGSNNEQFF. The CDR3 DNA follows: TGTGCCAGCAGCTTAATGGCTAGCGGGAGCAACAATGAGCAGTTCTTC. Full variable domain (missing parts from reference TRBV7-6 and TRBJ2-1): GAGVSQSPRYKVTKRGQDVALRCDPISGHVSLYWYRQALGQGPEFLTYFNYEAQQDKSGLPNDRFSAERPEGSISTLTIQRTEQRDSAMYRCASSLMASGSNNEQFFGPGTRLTVL.

This clone has only one observation. The rearrangement joins TRBV7-2 to TRBJ2-3; TRBD2 agrees at 11 bases. The CDR3 loop spans 17 amino acids. J lost 5 bases, V lost 5 bases, and 12 bases had no gene match. CDR1 is SGHTA, CDR2 FQGNSA, per germline. For the CDR3, the DNA is TGTGCCAGCAGCCTACTCGGACTAGCGGGCGAGGTAGATACGCAGTATTTT. Translating it yields CASSLLGLAGEVDTQYF. Together with reference TRBV7-2 and TRBJ2-3, the CDR3 gives the full variable domain: GAGVSQSPSNKVTEKGKDVELRCDPISGHTALYWYRQSLGQGLEFLIYFQGNSAPDKSGLPSDRFSAERTGGSVSTLTIQRTQQEDSAVYLCASSLLGLAGEVDTQYFGPGTRLTVL.

The chain is built from TRBV7-2 and TRBJ1-2, with D maybe TRBD1 (5 bases). V was cut by 5 bases and J by 5 bases, with 12 bases left in between. The germline gives CDR1 SGHTA, CDR2 FQGNSA. CDR3 size: 13 residues. For the CDR3, the DNA is TGTGCCAGCAGCCAAGGGGTCGGATATGGCTACACCTTC. Encoded protein: CASSQGVGYGYTF. Using reference TRBV7-2 and TRBJ1-2 for the parts outside the CDR3, the full variable domain is GAGVSQSPSNKVTEKGKDVELRCDPISGHTALYWYRQSLGQGLEFLIYFQGNSAPDKSGLPSDRFSAERTGGSVSTLTIQRTQQEDSAVYLCASSQGVGYGYTFGSGTRLTVV.

This chain links TRBV4-1 with TRBJ2-5, with 7 bases aligning to TRBD1. The J segment lost 5 bases and the V segment lost 1 base, leaving 7 bases of the junction unmatched. CDR1 MGHRA and CDR2 YSYEKL come from the germline V gene. The CDR3 is made up of 15 amino acids. CDR3 sequence reads: CASSQGQGPEETQYF. The CDR3 DNA follows: TGCGCCAGCAGCCAAGGACAGGGTCCGGAGGAGACCCAGTACTTC.

V is TRBV7-3 and J is TRBJ2-2; 8 bases line up with TRBD2. The CDR3 covers 14 residues. The trim removed 6 bases at V and 3 bases at J, leaving 3 bases unmatched. In germline, CDR1 is SGHTA, CDR2 FQGTGA. In nucleotides, the CDR3 is TGTGCCAGCAGTACCGGGAGGGACACCGGGGAGCTGTTTTTT. This translates into CASSTGRDTGELFF.

On this clone itself: A junction boundary mismatches the germline segment, possibly from a read error. The sample contains more than one DNA sequence encoding this CDR3. This chain connects TRBV4-1 to TRBJ1-6, with D possibly being TRBD1 (6 bases). Germline-derived CDR1 and CDR2 are MGHRA and YSYEKL. The CDR3 covers 16 residues. As DNA, the CDR3 is TGCGCCAGCAGTCAAGAATGGGGCAGGGGTAGTTCACCCCTCCACTTT. This gives the protein CASSQEWGRGSSPLHF.

The V gene is TRBV7-3, the J gene TRBJ2-2; TRBD2 matches 9 bases. Per germline, CDR1 SGHTA and CDR2 FQGTGA. V lost 4 bases to trimming and J lost 6 bases; unmatched junction nucleotides: 3. This CDR3 region has 14 residues. CDR3 sequence (DNA): TGTGCCAGCAGCTCGCGGGGGGGCGCCGGGGAGCTGTTTTTT. Residues: CASSSRGGAGELFF.

This chain uses TRBV5-6 with TRBJ1-3; D is unclear. V gave up 4 bases and J gave up 1 base, with 9 bases separating them. This CDR3 is 14 amino acids long. The germline V gene has CDR1 SGHDT and CDR2 YYEEEE. The CDR3 nucleotides read TGTGCCAGCAGCCCACAGTGGTCTGGAAACACCATATATTTT. Protein sequence: CASSPQWSGNTIYF.

The chain joins TRBV29-1 to TRBJ2-5; 12 positions match TRBD2. CDR3 length equals 16 residues. J gave up 1 base and V 3 bases, and 6 bases lay outside the gene matches. From germline, CDR1 is SQVTM and CDR2 ANQGSEA. The CDR3 region is CSVDGLAGLLQETQYF. CDR3 coding DNA: TGCAGCGTTGATGGACTAGCGGGGCTTCTCCAAGAGACCCAGTACTTC.

The chain recombines TRBV7-6 with TRBJ1-5; 8 bases map to TRBD1. Germline V lookup: CDR1 SGHVS, CDR2 FNYEAQ. CDR3 length: 16 residues. The J segment lost 7 bases and the V segment lost 5 bases, leaving 13 bases of the junction unmatched. In DNA, the CDR3 is TGTGCCAGCAGCCTCGGGACAGGCGGGGAAGGGCAGCCCCAGCATTTT. It specifies CASSLGTGGEGQPQHF.

The CDR3: CASSSSHTGELFF. Written as DNA, the CDR3 is TGTGCCAGCAGCTCGAGCCACACCGGGGAGCTGTTTTTT. The rearrangement links TRBV6-2 or TRBV6-3 to TRBJ2-2, with no clear D. V was cut by 6 bases and J by 3 bases, with 8 bases left in between. Germline CDR1 reads MNHEY; CDR2 reads SVGEGT. The CDR3 runs 13 residues.

This chain connects TRBV2 to TRBJ2-5; weak D call: TRBD2 (6 bases). The CDR3 runs to 15 residues. V was pared by 6 bases and J by 8 bases, with 22 bases between. Germline V gene data show CDR1 as SNHLY and CDR2 as FYNNEI. The chain's CDR3 is CASSDSVGGVGTQYF. DNA of the CDR3: TGTGCCAGCAGCGATAGCGTAGGAGGGGTCGGAACCCAGTACTTC.

The gene calls are TRBV18 and TRBJ2-3; 12 bases are a match to TRBD2. Germline V gives CDR1 KGHSH, CDR2 LQKENI. Losses at the gene ends were 3 bases for V and 5 bases for J; bases not matched to a gene: 6. The CDR3 has 16 residues. CDR3 amino acids: CASSPLAGGPEDTQYF. For the CDR3, the DNA is TGTGCCAGCTCACCGCTAGCGGGGGGGCCTGAAGATACGCAGTATTTT.

V usage is TRBV5-1 and J usage is TRBJ2-7; 10 bases fit TRBD1. Trimming removed 3 bases from V and 0 bases from J; junction bases left unmatched: 0. The length of the CDR3 is 14 residues. Germline V gene lookup returns CDR1 SGHRS and CDR2 YFSETQ. The CDR3 nucleotides read TGCGCCAGCAGCTGGACAGGGGGCTCCTACGAGCAGTACTTC. It translates to CASSWTGGSYEQYF. The complete variable domain, with remaining parts taken from reference TRBV5-1 and TRBJ2-7, reads KAGVTQTPRYLIKTRGQQVTLSCSPISGHRSVSWYQQTPGQGLQFLFEYFSETQRNKGNFPGRFSGRQFSNSRSEMNVSTLELGDSALYLCASSWTGGSYEQYFGPGTRLTVT.

This clone has just one count. The CDR3 nucleotides are TGTGCCAGCAGCGGAGTAGAGACAGCAGGCACTGAAGCTTTCTTT. Protein sequence: CASSGVETAGTEAFF. The chain uses TRBV5-8 and TRBJ1-1, with D maybe TRBD1 (5 bases). V was cut by 4 bases and J by 4 bases, with 17 bases left in between. The CDR3 is made up of 15 amino acids. CDR1 is SGHTS, CDR2 YDEGEE, per germline.

The chain combines TRBV10-3 with TRBJ1-2; no definite D call. The CDR3 totals 15 residues. CDR1 and CDR2 (germline): ENHRY, SYGVKD. Trimming removed 3 bases from V and 2 bases from J, with 13 bases in between. The chain's CDR3 is CAISEASAANYGYTF. In nucleotides, the CDR3 is TGTGCCATCAGTGAAGCGTCGGCGGCCAACTATGGCTACACCTTC.